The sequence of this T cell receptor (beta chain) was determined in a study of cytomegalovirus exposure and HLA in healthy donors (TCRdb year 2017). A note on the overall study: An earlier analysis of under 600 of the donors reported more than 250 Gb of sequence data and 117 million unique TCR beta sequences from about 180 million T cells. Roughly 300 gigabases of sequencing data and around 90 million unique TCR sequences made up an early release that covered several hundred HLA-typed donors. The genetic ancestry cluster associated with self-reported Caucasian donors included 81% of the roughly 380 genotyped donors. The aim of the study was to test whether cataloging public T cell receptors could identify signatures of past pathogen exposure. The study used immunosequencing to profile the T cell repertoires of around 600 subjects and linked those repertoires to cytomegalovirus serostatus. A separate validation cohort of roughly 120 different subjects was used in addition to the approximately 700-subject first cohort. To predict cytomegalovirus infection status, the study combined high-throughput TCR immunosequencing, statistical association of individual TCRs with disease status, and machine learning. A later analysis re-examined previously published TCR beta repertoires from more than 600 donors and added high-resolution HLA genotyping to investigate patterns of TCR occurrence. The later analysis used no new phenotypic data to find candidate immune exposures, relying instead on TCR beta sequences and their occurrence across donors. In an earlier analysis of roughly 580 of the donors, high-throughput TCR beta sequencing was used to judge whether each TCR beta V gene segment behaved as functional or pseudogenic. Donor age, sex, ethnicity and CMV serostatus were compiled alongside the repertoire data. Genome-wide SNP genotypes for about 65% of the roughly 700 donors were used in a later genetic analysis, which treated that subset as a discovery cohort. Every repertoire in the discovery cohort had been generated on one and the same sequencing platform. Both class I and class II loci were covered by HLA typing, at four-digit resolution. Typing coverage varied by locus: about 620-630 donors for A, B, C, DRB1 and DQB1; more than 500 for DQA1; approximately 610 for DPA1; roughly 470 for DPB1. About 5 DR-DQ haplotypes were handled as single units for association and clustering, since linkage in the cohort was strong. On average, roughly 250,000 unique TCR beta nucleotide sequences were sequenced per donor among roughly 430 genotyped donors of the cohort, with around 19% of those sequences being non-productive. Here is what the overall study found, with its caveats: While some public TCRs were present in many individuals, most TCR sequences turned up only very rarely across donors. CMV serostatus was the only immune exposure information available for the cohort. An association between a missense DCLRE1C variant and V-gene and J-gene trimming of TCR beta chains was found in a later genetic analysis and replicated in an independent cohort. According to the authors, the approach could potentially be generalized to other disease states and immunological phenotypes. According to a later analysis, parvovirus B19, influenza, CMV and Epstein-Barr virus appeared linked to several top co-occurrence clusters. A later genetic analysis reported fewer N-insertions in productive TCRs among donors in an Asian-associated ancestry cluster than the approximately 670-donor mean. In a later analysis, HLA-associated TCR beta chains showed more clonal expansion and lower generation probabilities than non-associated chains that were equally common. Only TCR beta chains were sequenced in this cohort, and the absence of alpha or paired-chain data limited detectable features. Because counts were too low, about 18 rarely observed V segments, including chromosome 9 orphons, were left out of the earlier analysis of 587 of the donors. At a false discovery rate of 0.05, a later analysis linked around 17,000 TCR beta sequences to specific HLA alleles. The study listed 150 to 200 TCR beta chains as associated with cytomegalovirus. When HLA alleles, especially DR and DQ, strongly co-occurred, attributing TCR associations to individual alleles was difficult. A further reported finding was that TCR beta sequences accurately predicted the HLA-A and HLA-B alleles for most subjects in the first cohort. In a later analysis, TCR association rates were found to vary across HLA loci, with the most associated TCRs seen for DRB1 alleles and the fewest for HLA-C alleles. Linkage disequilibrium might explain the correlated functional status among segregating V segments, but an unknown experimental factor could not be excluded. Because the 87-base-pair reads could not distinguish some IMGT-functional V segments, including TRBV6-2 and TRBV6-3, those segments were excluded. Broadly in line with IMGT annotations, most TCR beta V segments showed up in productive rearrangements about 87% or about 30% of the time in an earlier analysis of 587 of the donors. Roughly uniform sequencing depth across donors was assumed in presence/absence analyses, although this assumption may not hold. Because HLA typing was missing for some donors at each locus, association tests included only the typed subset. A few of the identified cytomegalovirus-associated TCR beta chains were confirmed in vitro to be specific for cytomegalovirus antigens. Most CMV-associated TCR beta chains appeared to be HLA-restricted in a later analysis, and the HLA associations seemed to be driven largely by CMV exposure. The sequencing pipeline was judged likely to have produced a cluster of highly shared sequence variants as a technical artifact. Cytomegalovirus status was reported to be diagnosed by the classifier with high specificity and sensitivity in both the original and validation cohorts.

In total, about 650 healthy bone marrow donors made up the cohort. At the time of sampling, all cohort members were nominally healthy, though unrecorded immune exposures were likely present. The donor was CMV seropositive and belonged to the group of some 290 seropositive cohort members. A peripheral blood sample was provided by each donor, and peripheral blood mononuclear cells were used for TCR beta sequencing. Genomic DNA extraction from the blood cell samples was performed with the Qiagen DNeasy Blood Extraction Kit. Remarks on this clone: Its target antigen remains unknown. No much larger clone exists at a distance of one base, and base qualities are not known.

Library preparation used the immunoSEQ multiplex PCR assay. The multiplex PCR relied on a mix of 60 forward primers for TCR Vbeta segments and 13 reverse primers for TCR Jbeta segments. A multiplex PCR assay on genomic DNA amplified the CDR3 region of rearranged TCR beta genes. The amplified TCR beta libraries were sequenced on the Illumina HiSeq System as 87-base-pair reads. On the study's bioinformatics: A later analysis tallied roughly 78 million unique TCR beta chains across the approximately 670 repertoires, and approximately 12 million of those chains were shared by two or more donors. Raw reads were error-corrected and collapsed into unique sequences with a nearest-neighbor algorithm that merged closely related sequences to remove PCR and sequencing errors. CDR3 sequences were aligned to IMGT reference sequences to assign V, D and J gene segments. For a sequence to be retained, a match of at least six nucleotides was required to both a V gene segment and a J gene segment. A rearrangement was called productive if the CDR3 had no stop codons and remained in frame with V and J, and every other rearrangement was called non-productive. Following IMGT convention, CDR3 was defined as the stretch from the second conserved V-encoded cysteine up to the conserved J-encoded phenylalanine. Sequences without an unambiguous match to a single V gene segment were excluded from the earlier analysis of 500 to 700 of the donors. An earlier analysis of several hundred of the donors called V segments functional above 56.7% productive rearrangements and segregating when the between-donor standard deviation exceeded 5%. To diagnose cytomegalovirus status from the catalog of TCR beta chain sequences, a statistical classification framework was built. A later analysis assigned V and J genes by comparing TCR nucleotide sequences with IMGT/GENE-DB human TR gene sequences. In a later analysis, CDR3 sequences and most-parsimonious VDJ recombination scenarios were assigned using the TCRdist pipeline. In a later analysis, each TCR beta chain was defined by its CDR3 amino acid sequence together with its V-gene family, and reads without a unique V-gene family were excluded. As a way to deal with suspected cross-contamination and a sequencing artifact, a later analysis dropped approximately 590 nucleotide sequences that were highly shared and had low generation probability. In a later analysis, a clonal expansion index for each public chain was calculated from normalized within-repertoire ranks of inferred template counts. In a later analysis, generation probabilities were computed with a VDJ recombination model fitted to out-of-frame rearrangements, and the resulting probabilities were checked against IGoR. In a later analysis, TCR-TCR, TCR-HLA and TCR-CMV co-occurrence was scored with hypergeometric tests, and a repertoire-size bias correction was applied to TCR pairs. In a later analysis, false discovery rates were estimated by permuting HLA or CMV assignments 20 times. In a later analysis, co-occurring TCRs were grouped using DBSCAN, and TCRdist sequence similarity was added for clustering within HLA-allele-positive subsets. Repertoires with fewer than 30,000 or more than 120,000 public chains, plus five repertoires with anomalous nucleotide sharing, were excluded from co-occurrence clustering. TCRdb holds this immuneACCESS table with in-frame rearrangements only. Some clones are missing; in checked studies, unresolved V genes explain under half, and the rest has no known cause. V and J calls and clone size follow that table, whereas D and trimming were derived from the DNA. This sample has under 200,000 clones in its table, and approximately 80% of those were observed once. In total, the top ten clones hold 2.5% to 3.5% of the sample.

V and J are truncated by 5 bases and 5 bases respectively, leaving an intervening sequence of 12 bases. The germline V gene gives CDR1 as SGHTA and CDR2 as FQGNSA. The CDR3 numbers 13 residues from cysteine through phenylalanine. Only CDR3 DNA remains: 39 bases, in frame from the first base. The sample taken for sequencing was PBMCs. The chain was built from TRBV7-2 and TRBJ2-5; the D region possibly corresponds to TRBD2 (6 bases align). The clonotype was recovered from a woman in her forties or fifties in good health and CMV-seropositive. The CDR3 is CASSRGLRETQYF. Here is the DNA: TGTGCCAGCAGCCGGGGACTCCGGGAGACCCAGTACTTC.